Listed below are T cell receptor beta chains from one sample, sequenced in a study of blood T cell repertoires in COVID-19. Profiled with immunoSEQ multiplex PCR; TCRdb holds only in-frame clones, not every one. The sample holds about 60,000 clones, 65% to 85% seen once. The sequencing input was peripheral blood. These receptor sequences come from a human donor in a cohort sampled during active COVID-19. CDR3s include the opening cysteine and the closing phenylalanine or tryptophan. The order of the fields is D gene, V gene, CDR3 protein. D genes are given only for firm matches.

D gene: NA
V gene: TRBV4-3
CDR3 protein: CASSQDRASQETQYF

D gene: NA
V gene: TRBV7-2
CDR3 protein: CASSLSTVGKLETQYF

D gene: NA
V gene: TRBV28
CDR3 protein: CASSRLQGYEQYF

D gene: TRBD1
V gene: TRBV12-3/TRBV12-4
CDR3 protein: CASRTGTMGTQYF

D gene: NA
V gene: TRBV11-3
CDR3 protein: CASSSVQGVGLQETQYF

D gene: TRBD1
V gene: TRBV11-3
CDR3 protein: CASSSWDRVNSPLHF

D gene: TRBD2
V gene: TRBV2
CDR3 protein: CASNSGGDTGHEQYF

D gene: NA
V gene: TRBV7-2
CDR3 protein: CASSLGPGSHAYGYTF

D gene: NA
V gene: TRBV4-2
CDR3 protein: CASSQVGRPSYEQYF

D gene: NA
V gene: TRBV7-9
CDR3 protein: CASSSLTRRATNEKLFF

D gene: NA
V gene: TRBV12-5
CDR3 protein: CASGSPSSYNEQFF

D gene: NA
V gene: TRBV30
CDR3 protein: CAWNPGYSNQPQHF

D gene: NA
V gene: TRBV3-1/TRBV3-2
CDR3 protein: CASSQDSGGTNEKLFF

D gene: NA
V gene: TRBV3-1/TRBV3-2
CDR3 protein: CATGGVSATEAFF

D gene: NA
V gene: TRBV27
CDR3 protein: CASSSRGGLPQNEQFF

D gene: TRBD1
V gene: TRBV5-1
CDR3 protein: CASSPGGQGATEAFF

D gene: NA
V gene: TRBV6-5
CDR3 protein: CASSYSIGGYNYGYTF

D gene: NA
V gene: TRBV11-2
CDR3 protein: CASSLDSRGTQYF

D gene: TRBD1
V gene: TRBV28
CDR3 protein: CASSPGGRVSEAFF

D gene: NA
V gene: TRBV24-1
CDR3 protein: CATAPGHPHNEQFF

D gene: TRBD2
V gene: TRBV3-1/TRBV3-2
CDR3 protein: CASSQSPGGLGSYNEQFF

D gene: NA
V gene: TRBV4-3
CDR3 protein: CASSQETGGNSPLHF

D gene: NA
V gene: TRBV5-5
CDR3 protein: CASSWAPWVGYTF

D gene: NA
V gene: TRBV19
CDR3 protein: CASSINIAYEQYF

D gene: NA
V gene: TRBV3-1/TRBV3-2
CDR3 protein: CASSQTGFATF

D gene: NA
V gene: TRBV27
CDR3 protein: CASSWAGRDPNYGYTF

D gene: NA
V gene: TRBV3-1/TRBV3-2
CDR3 protein: CASSQGYRKETQYF

D gene: NA
V gene: TRBV5-8
CDR3 protein: CASSLGLISEQYF

D gene: TRBD2
V gene: TRBV15
CDR3 protein: CATSPRLAGDNIAKNIQYF

D gene: NA
V gene: TRBV18
CDR3 protein: CASSPTGNYGYTF

D gene: NA
V gene: TRBV7-3
CDR3 protein: CASSLTGGQETQYF

D gene: TRBD2
V gene: TRBV3-1/TRBV3-2
CDR3 protein: CASSQTLAGAYNEQFF

D gene: TRBD1
V gene: TRBV11-3
CDR3 protein: CASSFRGATEAFF

D gene: NA
V gene: TRBV7-9
CDR3 protein: CASSGGLYPYF

D gene: TRBD2
V gene: TRBV9
CDR3 protein: CASSVGTSGQETQYF

D gene: NA
V gene: TRBV29-1
CDR3 protein: CSVEQPGYGYTF

D gene: TRBD1
V gene: TRBV10-3
CDR3 protein: CAIRETGSYGYTF

D gene: TRBD1
V gene: TRBV13
CDR3 protein: CASSIYTPGQGATEAFF

D gene: TRBD1
V gene: TRBV19
CDR3 protein: CASSIDRGNYGYTF

D gene: NA
V gene: TRBV19
CDR3 protein: CASSRGSVTGELFF

D gene: TRBD2
V gene: TRBV5-1
CDR3 protein: CASSPTQTSGVGEQYF

D gene: NA
V gene: TRBV4-1
CDR3 protein: CASSHEGQNTGELFF

D gene: NA
V gene: TRBV18
CDR3 protein: CASSHRDVRDQPQHF

D gene: NA
V gene: TRBV2
CDR3 protein: CASSGLPGGHGGYTF

D gene: TRBD1
V gene: TRBV7-2
CDR3 protein: CASSSPGGMKTEAFF